This record covers a single TCR beta chain. The antigen is undetermined. This CDR3 has 16 residues. Germline V lookup: CDR1 SGHVS, CDR2 FQNEAQ. V lost 7 bases and J lost 3; bases outside the gene matches: 10. The data belong to a study of T cell repertoires in cytomegalovirus infection. Overall study context: Public TCR beta signatures marked donors with CMV infection and the matching HLA. Study-level results: Based on cumulative public TCR beta family frequency, carriers of CMV plus the relevant HLA were identified. CMV-specific TCR beta clonotypes restricted by HLA-C dominated the ex vivo response.

TCRdb redid the calling of the reads with MiXCR, one entry per CDR3 protein. The table has about 190,000 distinct CDR3 sequences, 28% seen once. The V call is TRBV7-8, the J call TRBJ2-2; 8 positions match TRBD1. This sequence was found in a human donor in good health (CMV status not recorded). Some clones in this sample may be carry-over from other donors' samples. The sequenced sample consisted of PBMCs. The CDR3 is CASNPKDRADTGELFF. CDR3 in DNA: TGTGCCAGCAACCCTAAGGACAGGGCAGACACCGGGGAGCTGTTTTTT.